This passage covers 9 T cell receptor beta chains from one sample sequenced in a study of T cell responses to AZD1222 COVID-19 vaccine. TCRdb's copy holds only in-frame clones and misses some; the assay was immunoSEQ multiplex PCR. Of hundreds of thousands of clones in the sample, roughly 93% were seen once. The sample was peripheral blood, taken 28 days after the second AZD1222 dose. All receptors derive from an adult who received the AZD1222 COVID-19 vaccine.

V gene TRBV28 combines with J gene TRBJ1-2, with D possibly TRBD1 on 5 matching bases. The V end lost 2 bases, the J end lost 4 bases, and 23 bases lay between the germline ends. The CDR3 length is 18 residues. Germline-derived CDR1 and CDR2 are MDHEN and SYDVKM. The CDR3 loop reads CASSLGTRGSAQVYGYTF. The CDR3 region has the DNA TGTGCCAGCAGTTTAGGAACCCGGGGCTCGGCCCAGGTCTATGGCTACACCTTC.

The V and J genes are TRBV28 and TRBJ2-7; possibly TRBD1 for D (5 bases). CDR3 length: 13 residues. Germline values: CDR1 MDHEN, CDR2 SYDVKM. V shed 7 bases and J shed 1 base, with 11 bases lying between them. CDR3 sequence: CASIDSPSYEQYF. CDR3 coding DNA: TGTGCCAGCATTGACAGTCCTTCCTACGAGCAGTACTTC.

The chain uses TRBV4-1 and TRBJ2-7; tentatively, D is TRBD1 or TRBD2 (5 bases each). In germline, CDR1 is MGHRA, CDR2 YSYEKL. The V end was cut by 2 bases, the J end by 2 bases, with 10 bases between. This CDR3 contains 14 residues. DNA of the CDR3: TGCGCCAGCAGCCAATGGGACGGACCCTACGAGCAGTACTTC. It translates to CASSQWDGPYEQYF.

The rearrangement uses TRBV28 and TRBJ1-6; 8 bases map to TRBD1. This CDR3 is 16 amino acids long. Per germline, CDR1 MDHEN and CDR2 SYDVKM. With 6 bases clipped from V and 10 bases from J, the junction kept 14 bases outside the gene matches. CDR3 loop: CASRKPGTGRGSPLHF. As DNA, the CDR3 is TGTGCCAGCAGAAAACCCGGGACAGGTCGTGGGTCACCCCTCCACTTT.

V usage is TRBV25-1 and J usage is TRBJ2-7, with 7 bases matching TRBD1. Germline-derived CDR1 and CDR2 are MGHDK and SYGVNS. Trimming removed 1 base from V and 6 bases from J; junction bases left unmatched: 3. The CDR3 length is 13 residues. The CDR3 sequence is CASSEWTGSEQYF. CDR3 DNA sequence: TGTGCCAGCAGTGAATGGACAGGTTCCGAGCAGTACTTC.

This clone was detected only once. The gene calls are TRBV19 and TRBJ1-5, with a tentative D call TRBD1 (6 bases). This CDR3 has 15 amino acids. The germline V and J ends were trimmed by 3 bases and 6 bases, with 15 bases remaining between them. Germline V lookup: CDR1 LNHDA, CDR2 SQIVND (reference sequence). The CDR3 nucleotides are TGTGCCAGTAGTATCGATACAGGGTCGGGTCAGCCCCAGCATTTT. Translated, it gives CASSIDTGSGQPQHF.

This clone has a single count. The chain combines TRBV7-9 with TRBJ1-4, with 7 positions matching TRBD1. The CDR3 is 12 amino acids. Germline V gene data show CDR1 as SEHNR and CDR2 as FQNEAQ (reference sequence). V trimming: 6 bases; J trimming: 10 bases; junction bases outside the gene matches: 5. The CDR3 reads CASSQTGIKLFF. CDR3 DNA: TGTGCCAGCAGTCAGACAGGGATAAAACTGTTTTTT.

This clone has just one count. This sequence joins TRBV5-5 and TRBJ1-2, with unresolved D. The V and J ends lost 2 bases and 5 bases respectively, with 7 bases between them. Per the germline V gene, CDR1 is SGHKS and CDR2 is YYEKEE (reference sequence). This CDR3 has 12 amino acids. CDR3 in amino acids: CASSLGSYGYTF. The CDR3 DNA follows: TGTGCCAGCAGCTTAGGTTCGTATGGCTACACCTTC.

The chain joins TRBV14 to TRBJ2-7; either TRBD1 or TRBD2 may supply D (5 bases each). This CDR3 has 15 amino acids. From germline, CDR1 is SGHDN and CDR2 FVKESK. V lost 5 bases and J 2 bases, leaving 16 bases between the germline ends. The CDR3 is CASSWRGAGTYEQYF. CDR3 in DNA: TGTGCCAGCAGCTGGCGAGGGGCCGGGACCTACGAGCAGTACTTC.